Sequencing of this T cell receptor (beta chain) was carried out in a study of CD8 T cells in ankylosing spondylitis. General study points: Disease-linked clones were reportedly significantly enriched in matched ankylosing spondylitis synovial fluid. A subset of motif variants has previously been described in the synovial fluid and blood of reactive arthritis. Peripheral blood samples showed relatively rare disease-linked clones, and these clones were CD8+. A TCR beta motif of about 8 highly homologous variants seemed to mark ankylosing spondylitis blood.

About this clonotype: Its specificity is unknown.

CDR1 and CDR2 (germline): DFQATT, SNEGSKA (reference sequence). The CDR3 length is 14 residues. The ends were cut back, 1 base at V and 4 bases at J, with 11 bases in the middle. TCR beta libraries were made by quantitative 5'-RACE with molecular barcodes. TCRdb ran MiXCR on the 5' RACE reads and lists one entry per CDR3 protein. The table includes roughly 450,000 distinct CDR3 sequences, about 24% detected once. Sequences were obtained from blood, either unsorted or a sorted T cell fraction (not recorded which). The sequence came from a male donor with ankylosing spondylitis. The chain employs TRBV20-1 and TRBJ1-5, with D possibly TRBD1 on 6 matching bases. CDR3 region: CSARGTAGNQPQHF. DNA of the CDR3: TGCAGTGCTAGAGGGACAGCTGGTAATCAGCCCCAGCATTTT.